Below, one T cell receptor beta chain is given with its context. A second 7 to 11 cycle PCR used barcoded and J-beta primers. In TCRdb, the 5' RACE reads were re-called with MiXCR into one record per CDR3 protein. Here the sample spans some 1.5 million distinct CDR3 sequences, approximately 42% being singletons. The data belong to a study of blood T cells in healthy people across ages. Donors ranged from about 6 to 90 years old and were healthy Caucasians in Russia. Total RNA, at least 5 micrograms per sample, was extracted from PBMCs. The germline gives CDR1 MNHEY, CDR2 SMNVEV (reference sequence). The length of the CDR3 is 12 residues. V trimming: 5 bases; J trimming: 9 bases; junction bases outside the gene matches: 3.

The chain carries TRBV27 and TRBJ2-1, with TRBD2 identical over 8 bases. The sample comprised blood. This TCR derives from a young woman in good health. CDR3 loop: CASSHGRGEQFF. The CDR3 DNA reads TGTGCCAGCAGTCACGGGAGGGGTGAGCAGTTCTTC.